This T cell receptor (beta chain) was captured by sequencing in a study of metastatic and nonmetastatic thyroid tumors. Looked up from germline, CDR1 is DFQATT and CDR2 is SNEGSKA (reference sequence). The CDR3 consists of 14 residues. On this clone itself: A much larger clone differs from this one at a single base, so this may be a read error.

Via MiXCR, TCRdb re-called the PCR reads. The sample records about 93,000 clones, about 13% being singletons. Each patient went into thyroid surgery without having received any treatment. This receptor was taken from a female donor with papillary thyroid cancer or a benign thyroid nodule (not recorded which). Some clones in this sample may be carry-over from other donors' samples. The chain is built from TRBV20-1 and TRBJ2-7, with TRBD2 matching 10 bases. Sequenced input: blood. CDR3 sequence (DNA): TGCAGTGCTATCTTGCTAGCGGGAGCCTACCAGCAGTACTTC. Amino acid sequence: CSAILLAGAYQQYF.